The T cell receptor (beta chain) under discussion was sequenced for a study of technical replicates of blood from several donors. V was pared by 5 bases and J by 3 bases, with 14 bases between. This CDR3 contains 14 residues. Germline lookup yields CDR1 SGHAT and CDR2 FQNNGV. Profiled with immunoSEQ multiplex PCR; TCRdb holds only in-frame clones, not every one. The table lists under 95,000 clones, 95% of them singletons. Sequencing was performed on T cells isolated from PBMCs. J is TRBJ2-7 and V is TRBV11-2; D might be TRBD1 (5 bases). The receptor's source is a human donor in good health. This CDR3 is CASSQTGSSYEQYF. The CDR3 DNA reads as TGTGCCAGCAGCCAAACAGGTTCAAGCTACGAGCAGTACTTC.